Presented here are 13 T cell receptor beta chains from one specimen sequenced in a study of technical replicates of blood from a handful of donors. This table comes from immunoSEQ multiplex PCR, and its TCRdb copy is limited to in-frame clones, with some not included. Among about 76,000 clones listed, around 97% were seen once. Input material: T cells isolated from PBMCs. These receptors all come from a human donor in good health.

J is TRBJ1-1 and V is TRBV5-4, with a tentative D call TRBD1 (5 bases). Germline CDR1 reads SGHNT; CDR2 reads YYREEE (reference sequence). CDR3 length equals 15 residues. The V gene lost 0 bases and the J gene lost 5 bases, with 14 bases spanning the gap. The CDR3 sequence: CASSLGRQGKTEAFF. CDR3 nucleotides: TGTGCCAGCAGCTTGGGTCGGCAGGGTAAAACTGAAGCTTTCTTT.

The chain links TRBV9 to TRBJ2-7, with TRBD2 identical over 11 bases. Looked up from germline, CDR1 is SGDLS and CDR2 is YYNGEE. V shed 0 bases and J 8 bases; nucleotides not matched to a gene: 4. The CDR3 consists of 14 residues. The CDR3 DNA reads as TGTGCCAGCAGCGTAGAACTAGCGGGAGTCAAGCAGTACTTC. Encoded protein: CASSVELAGVKQYF.

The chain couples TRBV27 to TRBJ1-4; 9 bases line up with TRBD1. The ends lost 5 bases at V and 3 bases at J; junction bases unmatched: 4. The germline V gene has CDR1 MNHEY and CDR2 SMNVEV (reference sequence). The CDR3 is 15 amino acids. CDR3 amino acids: CASSTRTGANEKLFF. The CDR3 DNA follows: TGTGCCAGCAGTACCCGGACAGGGGCTAATGAAAAACTGTTTTTT.

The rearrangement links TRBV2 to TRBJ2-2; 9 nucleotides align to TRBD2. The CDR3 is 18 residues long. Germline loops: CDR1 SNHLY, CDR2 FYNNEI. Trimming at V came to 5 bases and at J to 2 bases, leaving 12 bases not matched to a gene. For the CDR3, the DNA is TGTGCCAGCAGTCCCCCCGAGGGGCTAGCGGGAAACACCGGGGAGCTGTTTTTT. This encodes CASSPPEGLAGNTGELFF.

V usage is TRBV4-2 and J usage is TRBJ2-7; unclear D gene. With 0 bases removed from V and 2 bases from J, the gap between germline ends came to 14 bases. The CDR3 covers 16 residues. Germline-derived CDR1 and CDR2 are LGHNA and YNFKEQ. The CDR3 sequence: CASSQEGSRSPYEQYF. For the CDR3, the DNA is TGTGCCAGCAGCCAAGAAGGCTCTAGGAGTCCCTACGAGCAGTACTTC.

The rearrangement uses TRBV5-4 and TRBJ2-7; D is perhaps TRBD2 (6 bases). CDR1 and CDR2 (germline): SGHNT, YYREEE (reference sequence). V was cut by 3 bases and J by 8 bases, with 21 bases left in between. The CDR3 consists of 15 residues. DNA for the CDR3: TGTGCCAGCAGCTCCCGGACTACCGCGATCGGGAAGCAGTACTTC. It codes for CASSSRTTAIGKQYF. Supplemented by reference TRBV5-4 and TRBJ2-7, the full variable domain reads ETGVTQSPTHLIKTRGQQVTLRCSSQSGHNTVSWYQQALGQGPQFIFQYYREEENGRGNFPPRFSGLQFPNYSSELNVNALELDDSALYLCASSSRTTAIGKQYFGPGTRLTVT.

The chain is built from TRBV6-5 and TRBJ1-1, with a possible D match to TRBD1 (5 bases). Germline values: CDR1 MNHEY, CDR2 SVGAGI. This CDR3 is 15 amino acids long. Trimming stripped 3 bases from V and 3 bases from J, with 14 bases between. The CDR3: CASSYGGTGDTEAFF. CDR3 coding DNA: TGTGCCAGCAGTTATGGGGGTACGGGGGACACTGAAGCTTTCTTT.

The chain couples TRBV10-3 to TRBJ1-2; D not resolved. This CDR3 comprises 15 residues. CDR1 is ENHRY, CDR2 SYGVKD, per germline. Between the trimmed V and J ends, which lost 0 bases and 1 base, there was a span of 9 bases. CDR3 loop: CAISESTLINYGYTF. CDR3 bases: TGTGCCATCAGTGAGTCGACACTGATTAACTATGGCTACACCTTC.

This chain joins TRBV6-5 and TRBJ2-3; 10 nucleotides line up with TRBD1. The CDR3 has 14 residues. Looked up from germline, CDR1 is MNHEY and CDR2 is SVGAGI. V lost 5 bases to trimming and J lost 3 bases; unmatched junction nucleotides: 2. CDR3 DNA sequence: TGTGCCAGCAGTGAGGACAGGGGGACAGATACGCAGTATTTT. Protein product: CASSEDRGTDTQYF.

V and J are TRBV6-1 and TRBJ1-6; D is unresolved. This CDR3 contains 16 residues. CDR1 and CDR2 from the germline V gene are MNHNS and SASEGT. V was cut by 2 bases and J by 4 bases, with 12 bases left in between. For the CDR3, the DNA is TGTGCCAGCAGTGAAATGGAGGGAAGATATAATTCACCCCTCCACTTT. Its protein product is CASSEMEGRYNSPLHF.

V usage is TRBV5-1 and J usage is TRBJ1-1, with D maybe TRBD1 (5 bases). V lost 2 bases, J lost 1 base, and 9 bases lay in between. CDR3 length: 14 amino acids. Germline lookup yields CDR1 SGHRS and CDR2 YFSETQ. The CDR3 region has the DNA TGCGCCAGCAGCTTTAGGGGAAGGAACACTGAAGCTTTCTTT. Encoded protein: CASSFRGRNTEAFF.

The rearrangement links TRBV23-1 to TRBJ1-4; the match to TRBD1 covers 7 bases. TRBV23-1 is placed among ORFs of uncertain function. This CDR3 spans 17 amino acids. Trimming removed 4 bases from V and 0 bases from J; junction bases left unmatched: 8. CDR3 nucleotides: TGCGCCAGCAGTCGGGGGACAGCCTCCCCAACTAATGAAAAACTGTTTTTT. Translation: CASSRGTASPTNEKLFF.

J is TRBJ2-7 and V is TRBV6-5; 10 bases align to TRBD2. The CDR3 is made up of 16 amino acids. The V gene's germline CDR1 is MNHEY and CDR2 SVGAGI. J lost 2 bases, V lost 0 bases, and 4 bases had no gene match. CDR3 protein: CASSYSRAGGTYEQYF. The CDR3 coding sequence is TGTGCCAGCAGTTACTCGAGAGCGGGAGGGACCTACGAGCAGTACTTC.